A single sample is the source of the 4 T cell receptor beta chains below, sequenced in a study of blood T cell repertoires in COVID-19. Assay used: immunoSEQ multiplex PCR; TCRdb lists only in-frame clones, some missing. Of about 220,000 clones detected, roughly nine tenths appear once; the ten largest clones hold 10%. Sequencing was done on a sample of peripheral blood. The receptors originated from a woman in her forties or fifties with COVID-19, enrolled during active disease.

The chain couples TRBV20-1 to TRBJ1-4; 9 bases map to TRBD1. Trimming cost V 3 bases and J 3 bases; bases outside gene matches: 5. Germline V gene data show CDR1 as DFQATT and CDR2 as SNEGSKA (reference sequence). The CDR3 contains 15 residues. The CDR3 reads CSASYRGLANEKLFF. CDR3 nucleotide sequence: TGCAGTGCTAGTTACAGGGGGCTGGCTAATGAAAAACTGTTTTTT.

The J gene is TRBJ2-5, the V gene TRBV2; D is unclear. The germline V gene has CDR1 SNHLY and CDR2 FYNNEI. V was trimmed by 6 bases and J by 3 bases, leaving 8 bases between them. The CDR3 covers 12 residues. CDR3 DNA: TGTGCCAGCAGCCTACTGGAAGAGACCCAGTACTTC. This encodes CASSLLEETQYF.

This chain links TRBV5-6 with TRBJ2-1; 8 nucleotides line up with TRBD1. J gave up 5 bases and V 4 bases, and 11 bases lay outside the gene matches. Germline V gene lookup returns CDR1 SGHDT and CDR2 YYEEEE. There are 16 residues in the CDR3. The CDR3 loop is CASSRIDRGDHNEQFF. DNA of the CDR3: TGTGCCAGCAGCCGAATCGACAGGGGCGATCACAATGAGCAGTTCTTC.

The rearrangement joins TRBV6-1 to TRBJ2-7, with 11 bases aligning to TRBD1. This CDR3 has 16 residues. J gave up 2 bases and V 4 bases, and 7 bases lay outside the gene matches. The germline gives CDR1 MNHNS, CDR2 SASEGT. CDR3 coding DNA: TGTGCCAGCAGTGCGGGACAGGGGGAGATACCCTACGAGCAGTACTTC. Its translation: CASSAGQGEIPYEQYF.